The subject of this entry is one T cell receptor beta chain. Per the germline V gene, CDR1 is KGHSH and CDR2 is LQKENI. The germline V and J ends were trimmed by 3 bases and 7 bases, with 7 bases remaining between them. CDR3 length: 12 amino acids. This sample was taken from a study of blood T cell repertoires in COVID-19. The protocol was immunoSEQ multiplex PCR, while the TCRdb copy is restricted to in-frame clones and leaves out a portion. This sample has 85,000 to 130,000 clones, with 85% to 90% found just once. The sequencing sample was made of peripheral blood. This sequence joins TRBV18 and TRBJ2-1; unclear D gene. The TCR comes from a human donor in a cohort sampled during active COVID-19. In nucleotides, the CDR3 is TGTGCCAGCTCACCCAGGATAAATGAGCAGTTCTTC. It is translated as CASSPRINEQFF. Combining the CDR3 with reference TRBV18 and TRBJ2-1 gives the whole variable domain NAGVMQNPRHLVRRRGQEARLRCSPMKGHSHVYWYRQLPEEGLKFMVYLQKENIIDESGMPKERFSAEFPKEGPSILRIQQVVRGDSAAYFCASSPRINEQFFGPGTRLTVL.